The TCR beta chain under discussion was sequenced for a study of T cell repertoires in ileal Crohn's disease. Measured with immunoSEQ multiplex PCR; TCRdb has only the in-frame clones, and not every one. The sample shows some 28,000 clones, 80% to 90% of them seen only once. Of note for this clone: The junction does not match germline at one end; this may be a read error.

Input material: ileal tissue. The clonotype was recovered from an adult with Crohn's disease.

CDR3 coding DNA: TGCAGCGTTGAAGATTGGTCAGGCAGGGTGGACTTC. Amino acids: CSVEDWSGRVDF. The gene calls are TRBV29-1 and TRBJ2-5, with D perhaps TRBD1 (5 bases). CDR1 and CDR2 (germline): SQVTM, ANQGSEA. The length of the CDR3 is 12 residues.